The sequence of this T cell receptor (beta chain) was determined in a study of blood T cells in healthy people across ages. Findings and caveats of the study: From one million sequenced T cells, diversity estimates were lower bounds.

In its sample, this clonotype was seen a few times. As yet, its antigen is unknown. This may come from a read error, since a much larger clone is one base off. Next came a second PCR, run for about 6 to 11 cycles, which used a sample-barcoded 5' primer along with a J-beta primer mix. TCRdb independently ran MiXCR on the 5' RACE reads; one entry per CDR3 protein. The profile covers about 590,000 distinct CDR3 sequences, with about 30% appearing a single time and less than 20% taken by the ten largest. This CDR3 is 12 amino acids long. Germline values: CDR1 DFQATT, CDR2 SNEGSKA (reference sequence). The receptor was isolated from a woman older than 75 in good health. The chain carries TRBV20-1 and TRBJ1-4; D unclear. Sequenced sample: blood. For the CDR3, the DNA is TGCAGTGCGTGGGCAACTAATGAAAAACGGTTTTTT. Translated, it gives CSAWATNEKRFF.